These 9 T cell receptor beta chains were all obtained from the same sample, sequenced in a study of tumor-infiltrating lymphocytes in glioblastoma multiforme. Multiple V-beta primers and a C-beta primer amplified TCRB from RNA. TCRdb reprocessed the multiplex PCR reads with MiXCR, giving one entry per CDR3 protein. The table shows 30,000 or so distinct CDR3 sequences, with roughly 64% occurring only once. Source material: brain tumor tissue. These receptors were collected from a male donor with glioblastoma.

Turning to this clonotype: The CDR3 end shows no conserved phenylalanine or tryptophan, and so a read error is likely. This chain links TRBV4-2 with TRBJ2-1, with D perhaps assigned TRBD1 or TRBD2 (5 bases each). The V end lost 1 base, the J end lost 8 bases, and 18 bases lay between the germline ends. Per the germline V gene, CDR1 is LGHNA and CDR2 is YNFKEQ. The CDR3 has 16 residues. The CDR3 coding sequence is TGTGCCAGCAGCCAAGGAGGGCGCCCCAGAGGGGATGAGCAGTTCCTC. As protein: CASSQGGRPRGDEQFL.

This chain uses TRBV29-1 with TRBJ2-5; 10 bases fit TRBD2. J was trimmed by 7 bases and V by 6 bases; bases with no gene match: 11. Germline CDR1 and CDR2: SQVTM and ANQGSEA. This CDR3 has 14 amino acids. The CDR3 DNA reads TGCAGCGTCGAGCGTAGCGGGAGGTTAAGGACCCAGTACTTC. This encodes CSVERSGRLRTQYF.

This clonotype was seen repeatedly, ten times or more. This chain's CDR3 is CASSQMGLAGGGDEQFF. CDR3 coding DNA: TGCGCCAGCAGCCAAATGGGACTAGCGGGTGGGGGGGATGAGCAGTTCTTC. The chain couples TRBV4-1 to TRBJ2-1; 12 bases are shared with TRBD2. Losses at the gene ends were 2 bases for V and 8 bases for J; bases not matched to a gene: 10. Looked up from germline, CDR1 is MGHRA and CDR2 is YSYEKL. This CDR3 spans 17 amino acids.

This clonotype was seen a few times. The CDR3 sequence: CSVNTGITNYGYTF. CDR3 bases: TGCAGTGTGAACACCGGGATAACTAACTATGGCTACACCTTC. The chain joins TRBV20-1 to TRBJ1-2, with unresolved D. The CDR3 extends over 14 amino acids. Looked up from germline, CDR1 is DFQATT and CDR2 is SNEGSKA (reference sequence). V dropped 7 bases and J dropped 0 bases, with 15 bases sitting between them.

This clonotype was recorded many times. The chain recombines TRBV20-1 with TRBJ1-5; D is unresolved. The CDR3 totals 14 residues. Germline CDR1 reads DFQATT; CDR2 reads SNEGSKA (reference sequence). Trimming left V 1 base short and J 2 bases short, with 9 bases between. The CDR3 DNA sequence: TGCAGTGCTAGAGGGGAGGGAGGCAATCAGCCCCAGCATTTT. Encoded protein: CSARGEGGNQPQHF.

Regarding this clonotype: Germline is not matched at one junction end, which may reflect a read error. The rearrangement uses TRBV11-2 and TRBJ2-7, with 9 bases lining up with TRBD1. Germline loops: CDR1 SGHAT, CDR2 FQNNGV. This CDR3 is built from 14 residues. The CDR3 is CASSSRDREFKQYF. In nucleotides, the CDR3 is TGTGCCAGCAGCTCACGGGACAGGGAATTCAAGCAATACTTC.

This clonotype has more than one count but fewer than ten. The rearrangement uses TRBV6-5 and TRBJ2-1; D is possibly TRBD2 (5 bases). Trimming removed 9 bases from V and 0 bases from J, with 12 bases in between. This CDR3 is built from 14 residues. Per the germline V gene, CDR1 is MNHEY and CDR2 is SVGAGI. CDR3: CASRSSGSYNEQFF. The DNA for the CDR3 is TGTGCCAGTAGGTCCAGCGGCTCCTACAATGAGCAGTTCTTC.

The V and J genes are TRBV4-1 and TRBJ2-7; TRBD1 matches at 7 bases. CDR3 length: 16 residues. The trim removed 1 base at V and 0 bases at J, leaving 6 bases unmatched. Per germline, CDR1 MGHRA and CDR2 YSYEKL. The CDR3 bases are TGCGCCAGCAGCCAAGCGACAGGGATGGGCTCCTACGAGCAGTACTTC. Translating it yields CASSQATGMGSYEQYF.

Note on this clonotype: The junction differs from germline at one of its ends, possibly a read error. DNA of the CDR3: TGTGCCAGCAGTACCCAGGGGGAGGGATTTGGCACTGAAGCTTCCTTT. Its protein product is CASSTQGEGFGTEASF. The gene calls are TRBV28 and TRBJ1-1; 7 bases are shared with TRBD1. In germline, CDR1 is MDHEN, CDR2 SYDVKM. The CDR3 spans 16 residues.